Detailed here is one TCR beta chain. Its antigen remains unidentified. V trimming: 4 bases; J trimming: 1 base; junction bases outside the gene matches: 5. This CDR3 has 15 residues. The germline V gene has CDR1 SGDLS and CDR2 YYNGEE. Assay: immunoSEQ multiplex PCR; the TCRdb copy retains only in-frame clones and omits some. The sample lists 95,000 to 100,000 clones, approximately 84% seen once, with 14% in the top ten. This entry is derived from a study of T cell responses to AZD1222 COVID-19 vaccine. Overall study results and limits: None of the repertoires were sampled until the peak T cell response had passed.

Sequenced here: peripheral blood, sampled 28 days after the second AZD1222 dose. The origin of this receptor is an adult who received the AZD1222 COVID-19 vaccine. The chain is built from TRBV9 and TRBJ2-3; 8 positions agree with TRBD1. The CDR3 DNA is TGTGCCAGCAGCCTCTGGGGACAGGGCACAGATACGCAGTATTTT. It encodes CASSLWGQGTDTQYF.